These T cell receptor beta chains were read from a single sample in a study of early stage breast cancer tumors. Method: immunoSEQ multiplex PCR; TCRdb's copy keeps in-frame clones and lacks some. The sample contains about 28,000 clones, around 50% of which appear only once. Source material: breast tumor tissue. These receptors all stem from a person aged 45 to 60 with breast cancer. The CDR3 runs from the conserved cysteine through the conserved F or W. The order of the fields is J gene, V gene, D gene, clone size, CDR3 DNA, CDR3 protein. D genes are given only for firm matches. Not every row has a clone size; where given, it reads once, few, many or a size class.

j_call: TRBJ2-1
v_call: TRBV6-5
d_call: -
clone_size: few
cdr3_nt: TGTGCCAGCAGTCCAGACTCAGAGGCGGAGGCGTTCTTC
cdr3_aa: CASSPDSEAEAFF

j_call: TRBJ1-2
v_call: TRBV28
d_call: TRBD1
clone_size: -
cdr3_nt: TGTGCCAGCAGTTTAAGGCCCCCAGGGAGAGACAGGGCCTATGGCTACACCTTC
cdr3_aa: CASSLRPPGRDRAYGYTF

j_call: TRBJ2-1
v_call: TRBV5-1
d_call: TRBD2
clone_size: -
cdr3_nt: TGCGCCAGCAGGGTAGCGGGAGGAGATGAGCAGTTCTTC
cdr3_aa: CASRVAGGDEQFF

j_call: TRBJ2-1
v_call: TRBV5-5
d_call: TRBD2
clone_size: -
cdr3_nt: TGTGCCAGCAGCTTGGTATGGGCTAGCGGATATCAATACAATGAGCAGTTCTTC
cdr3_aa: CASSLVWASGYQYNEQFF

j_call: TRBJ2-3
v_call: TRBV2
d_call: -
clone_size: few
cdr3_nt: TGTGCCAGCAGCGCCAACCGGGACCCTGATACGCAGTATTTT
cdr3_aa: CASSANRDPDTQYF

j_call: TRBJ2-1
v_call: TRBV28
d_call: -
clone_size: -
cdr3_nt: TGTGCCAGCAGTTCGGGGGCCCCAGATGAGCAGTTCTTC
cdr3_aa: CASSSGAPDEQFF

j_call: TRBJ1-1
v_call: TRBV5-6
d_call: -
clone_size: medium-sized
cdr3_nt: TGTGCCAGCAGTTATACAGGGTCCACTGAAGCTTTCTTT
cdr3_aa: CASSYTGSTEAFF

j_call: TRBJ1-3
v_call: TRBV6-5
d_call: TRBD1
clone_size: once
cdr3_nt: TGTGCCAGCAGTCCGACAGGGTGGAACACCATATATTTT
cdr3_aa: CASSPTGWNTIYF

j_call: TRBJ2-1
v_call: TRBV5-1
d_call: -
clone_size: -
cdr3_nt: TGCGCCAGCAGCTTGGATGCTTCTCAGGGCCCCTACAATGAGCAGTTCTTC
cdr3_aa: CASSLDASQGPYNEQFF

j_call: TRBJ2-7
v_call: TRBV5-4
d_call: TRBD1
clone_size: -
cdr3_nt: TGTGCCAGCAGCTTCTCAGGGACAGGGCTCGACGAGCAGTACTTC
cdr3_aa: CASSFSGTGLDEQYF

j_call: TRBJ1-2
v_call: TRBV6-1
d_call: -
clone_size: -
cdr3_nt: TGTGCCAGCAGTGAAGCAGCCGGGAGCCTTTATGGCTACACCTTC
cdr3_aa: CASSEAAGSLYGYTF

j_call: TRBJ1-2
v_call: TRBV7-2
d_call: TRBD1
clone_size: few
cdr3_nt: TGTGCCAGCAGCTTAAGACAGGGAAATGGCTACACCTTC
cdr3_aa: CASSLRQGNGYTF

j_call: TRBJ1-3
v_call: TRBV5-1
d_call: -
clone_size: -
cdr3_nt: TGCGCCAGCAGCTTGGAAGGAAACACCATATATTTT
cdr3_aa: CASSLEGNTIYF

j_call: TRBJ1-1
v_call: TRBV9
d_call: -
clone_size: -
cdr3_nt: TGTGCCAGCAGCGTAGAAGCAAAAACTGAAGCTTTCTTT
cdr3_aa: CASSVEAKTEAFF

j_call: TRBJ1-2
v_call: TRBV6-1
d_call: -
clone_size: few
cdr3_nt: TGTGCCAGCAGTGAGTCCTGGAACGGCTACACCTTC
cdr3_aa: CASSESWNGYTF

j_call: TRBJ2-1
v_call: TRBV27
d_call: TRBD2
clone_size: -
cdr3_nt: TGTGCCAGCAGTACTACTAGCGGCGCGTACAATGAGCAGTTCTTC
cdr3_aa: CASSTTSGAYNEQFF

j_call: TRBJ2-2
v_call: TRBV5-1
d_call: TRBD1
clone_size: -
cdr3_nt: TGCGCCAGCAGCTTACAGGGGGCGAACACCGGGGAGCTGTTTTTT
cdr3_aa: CASSLQGANTGELFF

j_call: TRBJ2-1
v_call: TRBV19
d_call: -
clone_size: -
cdr3_nt: TGTGCCAGTAGTATCCTCAATGAGCAGTTCTTC
cdr3_aa: CASSILNEQFF

j_call: TRBJ2-1
v_call: TRBV7-3
d_call: -
clone_size: -
cdr3_nt: TGTGCCAGCAGCTTAGGGGGCGGCTCTAGGTCCAATGAGCAGTTCTTC
cdr3_aa: CASSLGGGSRSNEQFF

j_call: TRBJ2-1
v_call: TRBV6-5
d_call: TRBD1
clone_size: -
cdr3_nt: TGTGCCGCCAGGTCGACAGGGGGCCCAGATGAGCAGTTCTTC
cdr3_aa: CAARSTGGPDEQFF

j_call: TRBJ2-1
v_call: TRBV10-3
d_call: -
clone_size: -
cdr3_nt: TGTGCCATCAAAGGCGGGGGCGATGAGCAGTTCTTC
cdr3_aa: CAIKGGGDEQFF

j_call: TRBJ2-2
v_call: TRBV9
d_call: TRBD2
clone_size: -
cdr3_nt: TGTGCCAGCAGCGTAGACGCGGGAGACCCCGGGGAGCTGTTTTTT
cdr3_aa: CASSVDAGDPGELFF

j_call: TRBJ2-6
v_call: TRBV7-9
d_call: -
clone_size: -
cdr3_nt: TGTGCCAGCAGCTTAGCGCAGGGTCTCGGTGGGGCCAACGTCCTGACTTTC
cdr3_aa: CASSLAQGLGGANVLTF